This T cell receptor beta chain came from a study of Graves' ophthalmopathy and Graves' hyperthyroidism (dated by TCRdb to the late 2010s). Study-level background: Hyperthyroidism was considered stable if no progression to ophthalmopathy occurred within 18 months of follow-up. In total, some 140 blood samples were TCR-sequenced: 40 to 45 ophthalmopathy, under 85 hyperthyroidism and some 17 hyperthyroidism-to-ophthalmopathy patients. An independent validation cohort comprised some 18 hyperthyroidism patients and roughly 15 patients who later progressed from hyperthyroidism to ophthalmopathy. To explore V-J signatures that separate ophthalmopathy from hyperthyroidism, a discovery set of more than 95 patients was enrolled, consisting of under 50 with ophthalmopathy and roughly 59 with stable hyperthyroidism. In roughly six hyperthyroidism patients, T-cell repertoires of thyroid tissue and blood were compared. After sampling, hyperthyroidism patients received methimazole starting at 30 mg daily, and ophthalmopathy patients received high-dose intravenous methylprednisolone. The study used signatures of the TCR beta repertoire to tell Graves' ophthalmopathy apart from Graves' hyperthyroidism and to predict which patients would progress to ophthalmopathy. Paper-wide results and their limitations: In validation, the model predicted ophthalmopathy progression with about 71% sensitivity and about 77% specificity; 12 predicted patients were CT-confirmed with GO in a median of approximately six months. In cross-validation, the 13-signature model distinguished ophthalmopathy from stable hyperthyroidism with just over 85% sensitivity and 81% to 83% specificity, and in the test set the corresponding values were roughly 78% and 74%. No statistical method was used to set the sample size in advance, and the investigators knew which group each participant was assigned to. Among expanded thyroid clonotypes with frequency above 0.001, most also showed up in blood, which suggests that blood repertoires may reflect the thyroid immune response.

The germline V end is reduced by 7 bases and the J end by 2 bases; junction bases left unmatched: 5. For CDR1 and CDR2, the germline V gene (reference sequence) lists MNHEY and SMNVEV. Including the terminal cysteine and phenylalanine, the CDR3 comprises 14 residues. The only DNA kept is the CDR3, 42 bases in frame from the first base. This clonotype showed up just a few times. Its antigen target is currently unknown. Base qualities were left out, and no much larger clone turns up one base away. For repertoire sequencing, TCR beta CDR3 regions were amplified from RNA transcripts. A first-round RT-PCR used HTBI primers with the Qiagen OneStep RT-PCR kit, followed by a second-round multiplex PCR, size selection and purification. Libraries were sequenced on an Illumina HiSeq2000 using paired-end 100 bp reads. The study's processing was this. SOAPnuke was used to process the reads, throwing out any read that had adapters, had uncalled bases, had a mean Phred below 15, or lacked an exact constant-primer or identifier match. COPE v1.2.5 was used to merge high-quality paired reads. Unique nucleotide sequences were defined as clonotypes and aligned to IMGT TRB V, D and J references using MiTCR v1.1. The analysis was limited to V-J combinations with a frequency above 0.0001, which together covered 99.2% of the repertoires. For each V-J combination, a TCR clonal expansion and chaos score was defined as F50 clonal expansion divided by the chaos observed in the TCRdist matrix. Welch's t-statistics and random forest were used to reduce the features to approximately 13 V-J combinations, which were then used as input to a naive Bayes classifier. Thyroid-blood repertoire similarity was quantified with the Morisita-Horn index. TCRdb handled the public reads itself, with Q25 trimming in fastp and clone calling in MiXCR, and kept productive beta chains. Each entry merges the rows of one CDR3 protein and shows their most common DNA and genes. The V and J calls shown here were made by TCRdb, not taken from the authors' results. The sample profile shows over a million distinct CDR3 sequences; about two fifths of them were found once. The ten largest account for more than 9.5% of the sample.

Hyperthyroidism patients were newly diagnosed, were aged 18 to 65 years, and had a disease duration under 2 months. Patients were excluded if they had other autoimmune diseases, uncontrolled infections, pregnancy or lactation. Diagnosis was based on clinical symptoms, serum thyroxine, TRAb, thyroid ultrasound and orbital computed tomography. Total RNA was extracted with Trizol reagent and quality-checked on an Agilent 2100 Bioanalyzer. This receptor was obtained from an adult man with Graves' hyperthyroidism. The sequence is built from TRBV27 and TRBJ1-1; the central 9 bases match TRBD1. The source material was peripheral blood or thyroid tissue (not recorded which). The CDR3 region has the sequence CASTRTGVNTEAFF. At the DNA level, the sequence is TGTGCCAGCACCCGGACAGGGGTTAACACTGAAGCTTTCTTT.